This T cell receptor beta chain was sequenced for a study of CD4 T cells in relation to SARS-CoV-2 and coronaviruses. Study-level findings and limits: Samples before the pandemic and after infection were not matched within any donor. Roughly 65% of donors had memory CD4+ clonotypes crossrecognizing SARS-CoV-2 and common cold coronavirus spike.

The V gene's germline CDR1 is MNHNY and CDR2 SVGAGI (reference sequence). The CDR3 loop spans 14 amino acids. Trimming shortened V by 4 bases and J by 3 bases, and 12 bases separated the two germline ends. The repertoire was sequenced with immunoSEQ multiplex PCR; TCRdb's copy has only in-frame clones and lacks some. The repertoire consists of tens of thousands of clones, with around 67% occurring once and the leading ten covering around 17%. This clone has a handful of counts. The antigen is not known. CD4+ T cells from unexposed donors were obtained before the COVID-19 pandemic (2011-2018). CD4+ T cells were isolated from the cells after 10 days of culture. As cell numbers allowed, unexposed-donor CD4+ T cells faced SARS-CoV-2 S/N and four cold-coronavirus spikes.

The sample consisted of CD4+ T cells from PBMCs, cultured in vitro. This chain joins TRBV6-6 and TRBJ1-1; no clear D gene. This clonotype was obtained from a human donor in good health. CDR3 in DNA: TGTGCCAGCAGTTCGGTTTTCCGGGACACTGAAGCTTTCTTT. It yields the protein CASSSVFRDTEAFF.